This TCR beta chain was recorded in a study of blood T cell repertoires in COVID-19. Trimming removed 10 bases from V and 6 bases from J; junction bases left unmatched: 6. CDR3 length: 12 residues. The germline V gene has CDR1 MRHNA and CDR2 SNTAGT. Here immunoSEQ multiplex PCR was the method, and the copy in TCRdb shows in-frame clones only, minus some. The sample carries a few hundred thousand clones, 90% recorded once. Sequenced material: PBMCs or T cells enriched from blood (not recorded which). The rearrangement uses TRBV6-4 and TRBJ1-2, with 9 bases lining up with TRBD1. This TCR derives from a young man who had recovered from COVID-19. Written as DNA, the CDR3 is TGTGCCACCTGTACAGGGGGCGATGGCTACACCTTC. It translates to CATCTGGDGYTF.